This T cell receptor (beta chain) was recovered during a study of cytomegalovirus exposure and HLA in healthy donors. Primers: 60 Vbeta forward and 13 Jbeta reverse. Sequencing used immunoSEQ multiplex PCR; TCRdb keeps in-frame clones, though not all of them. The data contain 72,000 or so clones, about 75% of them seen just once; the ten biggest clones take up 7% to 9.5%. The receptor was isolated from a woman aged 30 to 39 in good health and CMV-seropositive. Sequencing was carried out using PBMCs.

CDR3 residues: CASMDSVRETQYF. The CDR3 nucleotides are TGTGCCAGCATGGACAGTGTGCGAGAGACCCAGTACTTC. The chain couples TRBV2 to TRBJ2-5, with D possibly TRBD1 on 6 matching bases. Looked up from germline, CDR1 is SNHLY and CDR2 is FYNNEI. The CDR3 extends over 13 amino acids. Trimming stripped 7 bases from V and 4 bases from J, with 13 bases between.